Listed here are 8 T cell receptor beta chains from one sample, sequenced in a study of patients and donors after allogeneic stem cell transplantation. Via MiXCR, TCRdb re-called the RT-PCR reads, giving one row per CDR3 protein. Among roughly 150,000 distinct CDR3 sequences, about 24% were seen once, and the ten largest hold 25% to 30%. Sequencing was carried out using blood, either unsorted or a sorted T cell fraction (not recorded which). Receptors originate from a human donor who was either an allogeneic HSCT recipient or a stem cell or donor lymphocyte infusion donor (not recorded which). It is not recorded whose cells these are; they may come from a transplant donor.

This clonotype was detected a few times. The chain combines TRBV20-1 with TRBJ2-3; TRBD2 aligns across 8 bases. The CDR3 consists of 16 residues. V lost 2 bases to trimming and J lost 6 bases; unmatched junction nucleotides: 13. The germline gives CDR1 DFQATT, CDR2 SNEGSKA (reference sequence). CDR3 coding DNA: TGCAGTGCTAGATCCCAGAGCGGGAGAGTTACGGATACGCAGTATTTT. This codes for CSARSQSGRVTDTQYF.

Concerning this clonotype: With a much larger clone just one base away, this may be a read error. The DNA of the CDR3 is TGTGCCAGCAGCCTCGTGGACATCGCTGGAAACACCATATATTTT. Its protein is CASSLVDIAGNTIYF. The chain has TRBV9 and TRBJ1-3; TRBD1 might be the D (5 bases). The CDR3 loop spans 15 amino acids. CDR1 is SGDLS and CDR2 is YYNGEE in the germline V gene. V lost 4 bases to trimming and J lost 2 bases, with 13 bases between them.

Note on this clonotype: A clone one base away is much larger, so this may be a read error. The rearrangement links TRBV12-3 or TRBV12-4 to TRBJ1-4; D is uncertain. The CDR3 is 14 amino acids. The V gene lost 6 bases and the J gene lost 3 bases, with 11 bases spanning the gap. CDR3 sequence (DNA): TGTGCCAGCAGCCAAGCTGCATCTAATGAAAAACTGTTTTTT. This translates into CASSQAASNEKLFF.

The genes are TRBV5-1 and TRBJ1-6, with a possible D match to TRBD1 (5 bases). Trimming pared 3 bases from V and 7 bases from J, leaving 11 bases between. The germline gives CDR1 SGHRS, CDR2 YFSETQ. The CDR3 covers 14 residues. The CDR3 DNA sequence: TGCGCCAGCAGCTGGGACCGGGAAAATTCACCCCTCCACTTT. The encoded protein is CASSWDRENSPLHF.

This chain uses TRBV12-3 or TRBV12-4 with TRBJ1-2; D possibly corresponds to TRBD1 (6 bases). This CDR3 contains 14 residues. Trimming left V 6 bases short and J 4 bases short, with 15 bases between. CDR3 in amino acids: CASSLPGQTYGYTF. CDR3 in DNA: TGTGCCAGCAGCCTACCCGGACAGACCTATGGCTACACCTTC.

A single count supports this clonotype. This chain connects TRBV7-3 to TRBJ2-1; D is unresolved. Germline CDR1 is SGHTA and CDR2 is FQGTGA. There are 12 residues in the CDR3. Trimming removed 2 bases at V and 10 bases at J, with 9 bases between. Here the CDR3 reads CASSLLGDEQFF. The DNA of the CDR3 is TGTGCCAGCAGCTTACTAGGTGACGAGCAGTTCTTC.

This chain joins TRBV7-9 and TRBJ1-3; D is unclear. The length of the CDR3 is 12 residues. The germline V gene has CDR1 SEHNR and CDR2 FQNEAQ (reference sequence). The CDR3 bases are TGTCTCTCCGAGAGCTCTGGAAACACCATATATTTT. As protein: CLSESSGNTIYF.

The table lists this clonotype with a few counts. The V call is TRBV6-2 or TRBV6-3, the J call TRBJ1-5; 8 bases are a match to TRBD1. Germline V gene data show CDR1 as MNHEY and CDR2 as SVGEGT. CDR3 size: 14 residues. The V gene end was trimmed by 6 bases and the J gene end by 6 bases; junction bases not matched to a gene: 7. The CDR3, as DNA: TGTGCCAGCAGCCCCGGACAGGGACCTCAGCCCCAGCATTTT. Its translation is CASSPGQGPQPQHF.